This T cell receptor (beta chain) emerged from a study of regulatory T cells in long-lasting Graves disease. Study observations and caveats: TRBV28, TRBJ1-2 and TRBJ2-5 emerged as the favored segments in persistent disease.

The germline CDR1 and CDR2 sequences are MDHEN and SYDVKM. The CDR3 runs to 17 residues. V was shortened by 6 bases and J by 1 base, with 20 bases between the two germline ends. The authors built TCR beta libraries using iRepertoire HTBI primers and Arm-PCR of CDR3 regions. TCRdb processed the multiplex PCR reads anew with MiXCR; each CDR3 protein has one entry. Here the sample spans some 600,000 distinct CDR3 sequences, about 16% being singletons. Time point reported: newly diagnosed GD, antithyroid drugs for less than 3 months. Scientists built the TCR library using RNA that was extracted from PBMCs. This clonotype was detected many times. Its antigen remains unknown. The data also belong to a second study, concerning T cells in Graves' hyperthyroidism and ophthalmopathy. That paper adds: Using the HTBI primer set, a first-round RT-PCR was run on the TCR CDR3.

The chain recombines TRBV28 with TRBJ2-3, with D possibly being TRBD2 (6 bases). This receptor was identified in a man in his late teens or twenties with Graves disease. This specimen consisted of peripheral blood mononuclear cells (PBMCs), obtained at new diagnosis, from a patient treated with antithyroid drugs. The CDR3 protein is CASSSLKRAVRTDTQYF. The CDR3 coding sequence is TGTGCCAGCAGCTCCCTTAAGCGGGCCGTCCGCACAGATACGCAGTATTTT.